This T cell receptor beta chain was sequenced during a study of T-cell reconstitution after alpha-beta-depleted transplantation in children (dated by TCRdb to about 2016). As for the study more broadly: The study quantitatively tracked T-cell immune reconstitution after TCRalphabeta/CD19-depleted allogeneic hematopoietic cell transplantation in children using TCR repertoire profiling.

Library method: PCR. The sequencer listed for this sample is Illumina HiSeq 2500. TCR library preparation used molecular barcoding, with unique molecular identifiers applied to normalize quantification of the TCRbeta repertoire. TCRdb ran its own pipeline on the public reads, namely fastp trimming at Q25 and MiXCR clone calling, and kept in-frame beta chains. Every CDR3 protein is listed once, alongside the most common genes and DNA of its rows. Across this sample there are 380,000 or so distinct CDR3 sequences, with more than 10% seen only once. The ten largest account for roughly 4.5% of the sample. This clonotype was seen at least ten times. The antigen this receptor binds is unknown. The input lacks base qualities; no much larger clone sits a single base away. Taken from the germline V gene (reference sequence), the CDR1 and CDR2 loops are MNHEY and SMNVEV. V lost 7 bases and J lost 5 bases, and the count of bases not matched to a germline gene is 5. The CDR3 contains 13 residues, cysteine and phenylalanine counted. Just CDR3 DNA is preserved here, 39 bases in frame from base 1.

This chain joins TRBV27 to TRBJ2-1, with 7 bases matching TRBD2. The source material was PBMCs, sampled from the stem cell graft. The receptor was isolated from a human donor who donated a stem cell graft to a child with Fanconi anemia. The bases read TGTGCCAGCAACGGGGGGTTCAACAATGAGCAGTTCTTC. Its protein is CASNGGFNNEQFF.